This is a list of T cell receptor beta chains from one sample in a study of human T cells and chemical hapten exposure. TCRdb reprocessed the RACE reads via MiXCR and lists one record per CDR3 protein. The sample carries 180,000 or so distinct CDR3 sequences, about a fifth recorded once. The sample in question was whole blood, obtained in connection with sensitization to the hapten diphenylcyclopropenone (DPC). The source of these receptors is a woman aged 50 to 65 with alopecia areata. Some clones in this sample may be carry-over from other donors' samples. Each CDR3 is given without its conserved first and last residue. Fields, in order: CDR3 protein, J gene, V gene.

CDR3aa: SVEVRVEQF
j_gene: TRBJ2-1
v_gene: TRBV29-1

CDR3aa: ASSLGSFGNTIY
j_gene: TRBJ1-3
v_gene: TRBV7-2

CDR3aa: ASSLLVPDTQY
j_gene: TRBJ2-3
v_gene: TRBV11-2

CDR3aa: ASSLSDGNTIY
j_gene: TRBJ1-3
v_gene: TRBV7-8

CDR3aa: ASSDIGTPNTEAF
j_gene: TRBJ1-1
v_gene: TRBV12-3/TRBV12-4

CDR3aa: ASSLKVVTGTVDGYT
j_gene: TRBJ1-2
v_gene: TRBV7-2

CDR3aa: ASSPWTGGNTGELF
j_gene: TRBJ2-2
v_gene: TRBV18

CDR3aa: ASSMRGRGAGELF
j_gene: TRBJ2-2
v_gene: TRBV19

CDR3aa: ASSLEGVLAGSPYEQY
j_gene: TRBJ2-7
v_gene: TRBV12-3/TRBV12-4

CDR3aa: ATHLQGPNTGELF
j_gene: TRBJ2-2
v_gene: TRBV12-3/TRBV12-4

CDR3aa: AISEGPADTQY
j_gene: TRBJ2-3
v_gene: TRBV10-3

CDR3aa: ASSLAGVNEQF
j_gene: TRBJ2-1
v_gene: TRBV5-1

CDR3aa: SVGVRGTEAF
j_gene: TRBJ1-1
v_gene: TRBV29-1

CDR3aa: VSSPIAVYNEQF
j_gene: TRBJ2-1
v_gene: TRBV6-1

CDR3aa: ASRVGGLTPNENIQY
j_gene: TRBJ2-4
v_gene: TRBV6-6

CDR3aa: ASSLEGARTGELF
j_gene: TRBJ2-2
v_gene: TRBV5-1

CDR3aa: ASSLGPSGRTYNEQF
j_gene: TRBJ2-1
v_gene: TRBV11-2

CDR3aa: ASSLTGGNGNTIY
j_gene: TRBJ1-3
v_gene: TRBV5-1

CDR3aa: SAPQGRTDTQY
j_gene: TRBJ2-3
v_gene: TRBV20-1

CDR3aa: SVAPNGEGNEQF
j_gene: TRBJ2-1
v_gene: TRBV29-1

CDR3aa: ASSQGGLAAYNEQF
j_gene: TRBJ2-1
v_gene: TRBV4-3

CDR3aa: ASRDRGDTGELF
j_gene: TRBJ2-2
v_gene: TRBV2

CDR3aa: SARAFGLGGYT
j_gene: TRBJ1-2
v_gene: TRBV20-1

CDR3aa: ASSAPGWGPYGYT
j_gene: TRBJ1-2
v_gene: TRBV25-1

CDR3aa: ASSQESAPPPHEQF
j_gene: TRBJ2-1
v_gene: TRBV4-2

CDR3aa: ASGRERVTGELF
j_gene: TRBJ2-2
v_gene: TRBV11-2

CDR3aa: ASSLWGGRDTEAF
j_gene: TRBJ1-1
v_gene: TRBV7-9

CDR3aa: ASSYPQAGIQETQY
j_gene: TRBJ2-5
v_gene: TRBV5-1

CDR3aa: AISPRTYEQY
j_gene: TRBJ2-7
v_gene: TRBV10-3

CDR3aa: ASSLMVGYEQY
j_gene: TRBJ2-7
v_gene: TRBV5-1

CDR3aa: ASSERQGHYGYT
j_gene: TRBJ1-2
v_gene: TRBV7-9

CDR3aa: ASSFGGTDNSPLH
j_gene: TRBJ1-6
v_gene: TRBV7-2

CDR3aa: ASSLVHPLNSPLH
j_gene: TRBJ1-6
v_gene: TRBV7-2

CDR3aa: ASRQGSSSYEQY
j_gene: TRBJ2-7
v_gene: TRBV12-3/TRBV12-4

CDR3aa: SVTGTGGNYGYT
j_gene: TRBJ1-2
v_gene: TRBV29-1

CDR3aa: ASSLEGQGAPGEAF
j_gene: TRBJ1-1
v_gene: TRBV5-1

CDR3aa: SVAAMGGLGNEQF
j_gene: TRBJ2-1
v_gene: TRBV29-1

CDR3aa: ATSRDPGLAGVSTY
j_gene: TRBJ2-7
v_gene: TRBV15

CDR3aa: SARVLAGGTQY
j_gene: TRBJ2-3
v_gene: TRBV20-1

CDR3aa: ASSLQTSGANEQF
j_gene: TRBJ2-1
v_gene: TRBV5-1

CDR3aa: ATSRDRGSGNTIY
j_gene: TRBJ1-3
v_gene: TRBV15

CDR3aa: SASRLAGYEQY
j_gene: TRBJ2-7
v_gene: TRBV20-1

CDR3aa: ATSGRGRASDTQY
j_gene: TRBJ2-3
v_gene: TRBV24-1

CDR3aa: SARSLRAAGAMNTEAF
j_gene: TRBJ1-1
v_gene: TRBV20-1

CDR3aa: STRQGTRRPAPDTQY
j_gene: TRBJ2-3
v_gene: TRBV29-1

CDR3aa: ASSYERGLSYEQY
j_gene: TRBJ2-7
v_gene: TRBV6-5